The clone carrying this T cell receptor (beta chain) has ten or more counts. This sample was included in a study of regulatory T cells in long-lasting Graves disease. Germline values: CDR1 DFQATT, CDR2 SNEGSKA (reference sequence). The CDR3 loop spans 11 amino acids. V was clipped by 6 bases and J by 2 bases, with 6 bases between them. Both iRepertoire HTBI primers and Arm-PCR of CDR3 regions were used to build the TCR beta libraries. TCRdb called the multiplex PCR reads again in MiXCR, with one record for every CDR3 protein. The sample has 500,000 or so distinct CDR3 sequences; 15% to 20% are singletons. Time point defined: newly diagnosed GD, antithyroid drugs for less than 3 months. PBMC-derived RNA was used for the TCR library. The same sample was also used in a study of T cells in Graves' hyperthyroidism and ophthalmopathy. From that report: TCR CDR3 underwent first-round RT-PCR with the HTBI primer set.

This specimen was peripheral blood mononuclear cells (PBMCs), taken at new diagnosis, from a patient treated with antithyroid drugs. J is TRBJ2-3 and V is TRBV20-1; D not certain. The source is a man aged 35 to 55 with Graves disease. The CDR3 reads CSAGDTDTQYF. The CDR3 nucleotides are TGCAGTGCCGGAGACACAGATACGCAGTATTTT.